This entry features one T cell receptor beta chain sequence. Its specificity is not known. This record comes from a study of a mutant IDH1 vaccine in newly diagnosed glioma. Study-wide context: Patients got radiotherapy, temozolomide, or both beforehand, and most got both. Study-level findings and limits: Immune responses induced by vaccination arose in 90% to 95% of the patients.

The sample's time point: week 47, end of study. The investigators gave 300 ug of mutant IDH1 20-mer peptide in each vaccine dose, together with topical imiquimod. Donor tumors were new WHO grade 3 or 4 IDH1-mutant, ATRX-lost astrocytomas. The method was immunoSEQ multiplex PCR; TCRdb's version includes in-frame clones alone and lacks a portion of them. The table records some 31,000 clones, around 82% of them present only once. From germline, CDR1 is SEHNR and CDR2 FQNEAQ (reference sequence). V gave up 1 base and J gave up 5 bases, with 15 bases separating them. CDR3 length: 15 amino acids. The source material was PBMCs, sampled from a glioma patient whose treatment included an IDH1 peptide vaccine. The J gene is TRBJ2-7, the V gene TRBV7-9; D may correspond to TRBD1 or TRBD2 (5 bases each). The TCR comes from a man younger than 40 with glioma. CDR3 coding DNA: TGTGCCAGCAGCTTAGGTGAGGGGCGCAGTGACGAGCAGTACTTC. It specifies CASSLGEGRSDEQYF.